The 3 T cell receptor beta chains reported below all come from one sample, sequenced in a study of blood T cells in healthy people across ages. Then a second PCR, running about 6 to 12 cycles, was carried out with a sample-barcoded 5' primer and a J-beta primer mix. TCRdb re-called the 5' RACE reads through MiXCR, storing one row per CDR3 protein. The top ten clones hold 23% of a sample with around 2 million distinct CDR3 sequences, about 39% of them seen once. The sample was blood. The origin of the receptors is a human donor in good health.

This clonotype came up a few times. J is TRBJ2-7 and V is TRBV11-2; 7 bases are shared with TRBD2. The germline CDR1 and CDR2 sequences are SGHAT and FQNNGV. The CDR3 is 14 amino acids. J lost 2 bases, V lost 6 bases, and 7 bases had no gene match. CDR3 region: CASRGGGPTYEQYF. CDR3 DNA: TGTGCCAGCAGGGGCGGGGGTCCTACCTACGAGCAGTACTTC.

The V gene is TRBV5-5, the J gene TRBJ2-5, with D hard to call. This CDR3 has 16 residues. The V end lost 1 base, the J end lost 0 bases, and 13 bases lay between the germline ends. CDR1 and CDR2 (germline): SGHKS, YYEKEE (reference sequence). Written as DNA, the CDR3 is TGTGCCAGCAGCTTGTCTTACACCTACAACCAAGAGACCCAGTACTTC. Translating gives CASSLSYTYNQETQYF.

This clonotype has just a few counts. The genes are TRBV9 and TRBJ2-7; D gene uncertain. The end of the DNA aligns better with TRBJ2-5, so the J call may be wrong. CDR3 length: 14 residues. Per germline, CDR1 SGDLS and CDR2 YYNGEE. The CDR3 DNA reads as TGTGCCAGCAGCGTAGTGTTGGGATCGGAGACCCAGTACTTC. This codes for CASSVVLGSETQYF.